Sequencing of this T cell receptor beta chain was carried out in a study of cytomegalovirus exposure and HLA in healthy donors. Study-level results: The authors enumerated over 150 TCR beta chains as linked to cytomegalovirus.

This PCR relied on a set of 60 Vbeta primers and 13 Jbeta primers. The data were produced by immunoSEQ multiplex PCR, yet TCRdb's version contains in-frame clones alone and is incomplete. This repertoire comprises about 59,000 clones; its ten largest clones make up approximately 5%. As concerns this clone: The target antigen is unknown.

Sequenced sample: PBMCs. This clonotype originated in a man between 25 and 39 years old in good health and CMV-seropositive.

CDR3 in DNA: TGTGCCAGCAGCGTAGTGGGACAGGGGAACACTGAAGCTTTCTTT. It codes for CASSVVGQGNTEAFF. The chain has TRBV9 and TRBJ1-1; 9 nucleotides align to TRBD1. The CDR3 is 15 residues long. In germline, CDR1 is SGDLS, CDR2 YYNGEE. Unmatched junction bases numbered 1, after V lost 0 bases and J lost 1 base.